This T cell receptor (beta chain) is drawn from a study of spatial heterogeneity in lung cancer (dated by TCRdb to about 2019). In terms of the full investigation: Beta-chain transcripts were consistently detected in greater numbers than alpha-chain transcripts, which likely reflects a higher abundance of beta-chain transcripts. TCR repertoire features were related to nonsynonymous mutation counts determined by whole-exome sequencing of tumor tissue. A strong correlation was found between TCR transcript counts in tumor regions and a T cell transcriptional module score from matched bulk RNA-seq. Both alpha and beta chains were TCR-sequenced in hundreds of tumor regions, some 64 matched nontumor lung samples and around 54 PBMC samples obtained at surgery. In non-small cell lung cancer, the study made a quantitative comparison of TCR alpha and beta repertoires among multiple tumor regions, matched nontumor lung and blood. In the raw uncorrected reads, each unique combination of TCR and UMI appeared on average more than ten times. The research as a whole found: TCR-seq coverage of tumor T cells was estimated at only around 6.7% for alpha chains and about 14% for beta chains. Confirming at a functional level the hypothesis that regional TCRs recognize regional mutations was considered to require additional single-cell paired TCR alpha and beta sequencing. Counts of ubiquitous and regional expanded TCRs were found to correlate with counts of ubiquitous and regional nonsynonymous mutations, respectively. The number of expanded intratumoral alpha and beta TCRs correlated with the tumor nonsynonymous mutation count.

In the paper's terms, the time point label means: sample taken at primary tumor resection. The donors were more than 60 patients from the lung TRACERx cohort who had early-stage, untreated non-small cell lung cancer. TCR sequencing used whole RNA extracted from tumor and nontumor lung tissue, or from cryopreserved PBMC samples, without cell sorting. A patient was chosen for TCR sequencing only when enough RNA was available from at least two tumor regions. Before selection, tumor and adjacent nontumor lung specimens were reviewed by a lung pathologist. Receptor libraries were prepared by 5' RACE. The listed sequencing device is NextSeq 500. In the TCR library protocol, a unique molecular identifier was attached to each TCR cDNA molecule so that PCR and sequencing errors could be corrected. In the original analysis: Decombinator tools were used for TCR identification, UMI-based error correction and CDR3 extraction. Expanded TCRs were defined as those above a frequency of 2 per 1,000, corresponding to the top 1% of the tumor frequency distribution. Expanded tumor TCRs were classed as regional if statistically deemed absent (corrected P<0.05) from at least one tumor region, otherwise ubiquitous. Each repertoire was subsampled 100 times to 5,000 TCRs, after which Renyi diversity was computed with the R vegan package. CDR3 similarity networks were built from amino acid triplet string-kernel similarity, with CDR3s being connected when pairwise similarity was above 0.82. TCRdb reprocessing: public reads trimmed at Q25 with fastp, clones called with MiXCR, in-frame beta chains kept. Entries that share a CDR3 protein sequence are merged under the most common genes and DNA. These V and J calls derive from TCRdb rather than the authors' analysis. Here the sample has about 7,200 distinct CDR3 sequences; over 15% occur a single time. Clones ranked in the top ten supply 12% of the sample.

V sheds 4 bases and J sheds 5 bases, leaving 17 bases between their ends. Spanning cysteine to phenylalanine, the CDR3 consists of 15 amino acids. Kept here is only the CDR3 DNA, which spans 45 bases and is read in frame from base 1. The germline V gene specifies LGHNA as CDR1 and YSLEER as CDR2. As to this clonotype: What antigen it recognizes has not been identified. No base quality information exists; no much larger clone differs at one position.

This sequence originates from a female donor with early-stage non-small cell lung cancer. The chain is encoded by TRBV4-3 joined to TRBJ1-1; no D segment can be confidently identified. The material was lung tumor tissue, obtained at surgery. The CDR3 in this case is CASSRRIGIDTEAFF. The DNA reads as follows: TGCGCCAGCAGCCGAAGGATCGGGATAGATACTGAAGCTTTCTTT.